Each of the 29 T cell receptor beta chains below was sequenced from the same sample in a study of PD-1 blockade in classical Hodgkin lymphoma. Assay: immunoSEQ multiplex PCR; the TCRdb copy retains only in-frame clones and omits some. Of some 95,000 clones listed, 89% are singletons. Relapse after autologous stem cell transplantation occurred in every patient, and brentuximab vedotin exposure varied. This material consisted of peripheral blood mononuclear cells (PBMCs), taken before the second cycle of nivolumab. The receptors here all came from a human donor with classical Hodgkin lymphoma.

The sample holds one count of this clone. The chain combines TRBV5-1 with TRBJ2-3; TRBD2 matches 7 bases. The germline CDR1 and CDR2 sequences are SGHRS and YFSETQ. The CDR3 runs to 15 residues. V was clipped by 5 bases and J by 0 bases; unmatched bases: 6. The CDR3 coding sequence is TGCGCCAGCAGTATAGTAGCGGGTAGCACAGATACGCAGTATTTT. This gives the protein CASSIVAGSTDTQYF.

CDR3 nucleotide sequence: TGCGCCCGCCGATGTGCTTCTGGAAACACCATATATTTT. Its translation is CARRCASGNTIYF. This chain links TRBV10-1 with TRBJ1-3; unclear D gene. The CDR3 contains 13 residues. The germline CDR1 and CDR2 sequences are WNHNN and SYGVQD (reference sequence). Trimming removed 11 bases at V and 1 base at J, with 12 bases between.

Only a few counts were recorded for this clone. The chain carries TRBV7-9 and TRBJ1-4, with 7 positions matching TRBD1. Per germline, CDR1 SEHNR and CDR2 FQNEAQ (reference sequence). V was clipped by 5 bases and J by 7 bases; unmatched bases: 4. The CDR3 is 13 residues long. This chain's CDR3 is CASSLQGVEKLFF. In DNA, the CDR3 is TGTGCCAGCAGCCTCCAGGGGGTTGAAAAACTGTTTTTT.

The chain uses TRBV29-1 and TRBJ1-1; a possible D gene is TRBD1 (5 bases). The CDR3 totals 11 residues. CDR1 and CDR2 from the germline V gene are SQVTM and ANQGSEA. Deletions cut 4 bases from V and 6 bases from J, with 9 bases between. This CDR3 reads CSVAGQSEAFF. CDR3 nucleotide sequence: TGCAGCGTTGCAGGGCAGTCTGAAGCTTTCTTT.

The chain links TRBV4-1 to TRBJ1-1; D is unclear. The CDR3 totals 14 residues. Deletions cut 3 bases from V and 6 bases from J, with 14 bases between. Germline V lookup: CDR1 MGHRA, CDR2 YSYEKL. The CDR3 region has the DNA TGCGCCAGCAGCCAGGGGAGGTACATCGCTGAAGCTTTCTTT. Amino acid sequence: CASSQGRYIAEAFF.

The rearrangement joins TRBV27 to TRBJ2-7; the match to TRBD2 covers 8 bases. V was clipped by 6 bases and J by 4 bases; unmatched bases: 20. The CDR3 extends over 18 amino acids. Germline loops: CDR1 MNHEY, CDR2 SMNVEV (reference sequence). CDR3 sequence (DNA): TGTGCCAGCAGGGGGAAGCGGGAGAAAGATCCTGGGGCTTACGAGCAGTACTTC. It specifies CASRGKREKDPGAYEQYF.

The chain uses TRBV5-5 and TRBJ2-3; possible D gene TRBD2, 5 bases. V was shortened by 1 base and J by 1 base, with 16 bases between the two germline ends. CDR3 size: 17 residues. Per germline, CDR1 SGHKS and CDR2 YYEKEE (reference sequence). The CDR3 coding sequence is TGTGCCAGCAGCTTGTATCTGCCGGGAACTGGCACAGATACGCAGTATTTT. This gives the protein CASSLYLPGTGTDTQYF.

V and J are TRBV5-1 and TRBJ2-3; tentative D call: TRBD2 (5 bases). Looked up from germline, CDR1 is SGHRS and CDR2 is YFSETQ. The CDR3 is 14 amino acids. Trimming removed 2 bases from V and 0 bases from J, with 7 bases in between. The CDR3 here is CASSFWESTDTQYF. The CDR3 DNA follows: TGCGCCAGCAGCTTTTGGGAGAGCACAGATACGCAGTATTTT.

This clone came up a few times. This chain uses TRBV5-1 with TRBJ1-4; TRBD1 matches at 10 bases. Trimming took 0 bases from V and 5 from J; bases not matched to a gene: 1. Germline CDR1 reads SGHRS; CDR2 reads YFSETQ. The CDR3 has 15 residues. CDR3 amino acids: CASSLEGQGNEKLFF. The CDR3 DNA reads as TGCGCCAGCAGCTTGGAGGGACAGGGGAATGAAAAACTGTTTTTT.

The V gene is TRBV5-1, the J gene TRBJ2-7; 7 nucleotides agree with TRBD1. From germline, CDR1 is SGHRS and CDR2 YFSETQ. The V segment lost 2 bases and the J segment 3 bases; nucleotides outside the gene matches: 8. The CDR3 consists of 15 residues. The CDR3 is CASSLGDSGIYEQYF. The CDR3 DNA sequence: TGCGCCAGCAGCTTAGGGGACAGTGGTATCTACGAGCAGTACTTC.

The CDR3 here is CASSILGNTEAFF. In DNA form, the CDR3 reads TGTGCCAGTAGTATTTTGGGAAACACTGAAGCTTTCTTT. The chain uses TRBV19 and TRBJ1-1; D gene uncertain. The germline V and J ends were trimmed by 3 bases and 2 bases, with 7 bases remaining between them. The CDR3 totals 13 residues. Looked up from germline, CDR1 is LNHDA and CDR2 is SQIVND (reference sequence).

In this sample, this clone turned up once. CDR3 sequence (DNA): TGTGCCAGCGGCCGGACGGACAAAAACATTCAGTACTTC. Translated: CASGRTDKNIQYF. V gene TRBV27 combines with J gene TRBJ2-4; D is unresolved. V dropped 8 bases and J dropped 3 bases, with 11 bases sitting between them. In germline, CDR1 is MNHEY, CDR2 SMNVEV (reference sequence). The CDR3 sequence is 13 residues long.

CDR3 region: CASSYGQFGHNEQFF. The CDR3 DNA sequence: TGTGCCAGCAGTTACGGGCAGTTCGGCCACAATGAGCAGTTCTTC. This chain uses TRBV6-5 with TRBJ2-1; D gene uncertain. Germline lookup yields CDR1 MNHEY and CDR2 SVGAGI. This CDR3 contains 15 residues. The V gene lost 2 bases and the J gene lost 5 bases, with 13 bases spanning the gap.

The V gene is TRBV27, the J gene TRBJ2-1; 8 bases agree with TRBD2. The V and J ends lost 2 bases and 8 bases, in that order; junction bases with no gene match: 14. The CDR3 has 17 amino acids. In germline, CDR1 is MNHEY, CDR2 SMNVEV (reference sequence). In nucleotides, the CDR3 is TGTGCCAGCAGTTTACGACCGGAAGGACTAGCTGTCGATGAGCAGTTCTTC. Translating it yields CASSLRPEGLAVDEQFF.

This clone came up once. This chain joins TRBV18 and TRBJ1-2, with 7 bases matching TRBD1. CDR1 is KGHSH, CDR2 LQKENI, per germline. The CDR3 runs to 18 residues. V dropped 1 base and J dropped 1; count of bases not matched to a gene: 12. In DNA, the CDR3 is TGTGCCAGCTCACCACAGTCACCGACAGGGCTTATTAACTATGGCTACACCTTC. It is translated as CASSPQSPTGLINYGYTF.

The chain carries TRBV27 and TRBJ2-3; 7 positions agree with TRBD1. J lost 3 bases, V lost 4 bases, and 10 bases had no gene match. CDR3 length equals 16 residues. The V gene's germline CDR1 is MNHEY and CDR2 SMNVEV (reference sequence). This CDR3 is CASSSLTGLITDTQYF. CDR3 DNA sequence: TGTGCCAGCAGTTCATTGACAGGGTTGATTACAGATACGCAGTATTTT.

The V call is TRBV6-1, the J call TRBJ2-5; maybe TRBD2 (6 bases). The CDR3 totals 12 residues. V lost 6 bases and J 7 bases, leaving 12 bases between the germline ends. Per germline, CDR1 MNHNS and CDR2 SASEGT. The CDR3 protein is CASSRLEGTQYF. CDR3 nucleotides: TGTGCCAGCAGCCGACTAGAGGGGACCCAGTACTTC.

The chain joins TRBV10-3 to TRBJ2-5; D is ambiguous. This CDR3 has 13 residues. Trimming took 3 bases from V and 2 from J, leaving 7 bases between them. Germline-derived CDR1 and CDR2 are ENHRY and SYGVKD. CDR3 residues: CAISEWEQETQYF. DNA of the CDR3: TGTGCCATCAGTGAATGGGAACAAGAGACCCAGTACTTC.

The chain employs TRBV6-5 and TRBJ2-2, with D tentatively TRBD2 (5 bases). Germline lookup yields CDR1 MNHEY and CDR2 SVGAGI. V was clipped by 2 bases and J by 7 bases, with 8 bases between them. The CDR3 extends over 13 amino acids. The CDR3 DNA reads as TGTGCCAGCAGTTACAGGACTGACGGGGAGCTGTTTTTT. Translation: CASSYRTDGELFF.

The chain is built from TRBV19 and TRBJ2-4; 7 bases map to TRBD1. Germline V gene lookup returns CDR1 LNHDA and CDR2 SQIVND (reference sequence). V trimming: 6 bases; J trimming: 5 bases; junction bases outside the gene matches: 7. This CDR3 has 14 amino acids. The chain's CDR3 is CASRRTGVQNIQYF. Written as DNA, the CDR3 is TGTGCCAGTAGACGAACAGGGGTCCAAAACATTCAGTACTTC.

The rearrangement links TRBV7-8 to TRBJ1-4; TRBD1 is a possible D gene (5 bases). Germline CDR1 is SGHVS and CDR2 is FQNEAQ. This CDR3 is 16 amino acids long. Trimming left V 1 base short and J 3 bases short, with 12 bases between. DNA for the CDR3: TGTGCCAGCAGCTTAGTCACAGGTTCACCTAATGAAAAACTGTTTTTT. Its protein is CASSLVTGSPNEKLFF.

V is TRBV19 and J is TRBJ2-1; 9 bases line up with TRBD2. This CDR3 contains 14 residues. V shed 3 bases and J 8 bases; nucleotides not matched to a gene: 5. Germline assignment: CDR1 LNHDA and CDR2 SQIVND (reference sequence). CDR3 in amino acids: CASSISGSRDEQFF. As DNA, the CDR3 is TGTGCCAGTAGTATTAGCGGGAGTAGGGATGAGCAGTTCTTC.

This sequence joins TRBV7-9 and TRBJ2-7; no firm D call. The CDR3 loop spans 13 amino acids. Deletions cut 4 bases from V and 1 base from J, with 8 bases between. In germline, CDR1 is SEHNR, CDR2 FQNEAQ (reference sequence). The CDR3 DNA reads TGTGCCAGCAGCTCCGGAGTATCCTACGAGCAGTACTTC. Amino acids: CASSSGVSYEQYF.

This chain connects TRBV5-1 to TRBJ1-3; D call uncertain. Germline CDR1 is SGHRS and CDR2 is YFSETQ. The CDR3 has 16 residues. V gave up 0 bases and J gave up 4 bases, with 14 bases separating them. The CDR3, as DNA: TGCGCCAGCAGCTTGGCGGCGGGGATGTCCGGAAACACCATATATTTT. Translation: CASSLAAGMSGNTIYF.

The CDR3 region is CASSLSSPGGKTYNEQFF. For the CDR3, the DNA is TGTGCCAGCAGTTTATCCTCCCCGGGCGGGAAGACCTACAATGAGCAGTTCTTC. The V call is TRBV27, the J call TRBJ2-1, with D possibly matching TRBD2 (6 bases). Germline loops: CDR1 MNHEY, CDR2 SMNVEV (reference sequence). The V and J ends lost 0 bases and 2 bases respectively, with 17 bases between them. CDR3 length: 18 amino acids.

This clone was found once. The gene calls are TRBV4-1 and TRBJ2-3, with D tentatively TRBD1 (6 bases). The CDR3 has 16 residues. CDR1 is MGHRA, CDR2 YSYEKL, per germline. V was clipped by 0 bases and J by 4 bases, with 14 bases between them. The CDR3 sequence is CASSQDGFQGPDTQYF. The CDR3 nucleotides read TGCGCCAGCAGCCAAGATGGTTTTCAGGGGCCAGATACGCAGTATTTT.

A single count supports this clone. This chain joins TRBV28 and TRBJ1-4; D remains unclear. The CDR3 spans 12 residues. The germline CDR1 and CDR2 sequences are MDHEN and SYDVKM. Trimming shortened V by 3 bases and J by 6 bases, and 5 bases separated the two germline ends. Written as DNA, the CDR3 is TGTGCCAGCAGTTTCTCGCATGAAAAACTGTTTTTT. It encodes CASSFSHEKLFF.

The chain has TRBV4-1 and TRBJ2-3; possibly TRBD1 for D (6 bases). The germline V gene has CDR1 MGHRA and CDR2 YSYEKL. V lost 0 bases to trimming and J lost 5 bases, with 12 bases between them. The CDR3 has 15 residues. CDR3 loop: CASSQDTFRGDTQYF. Here the CDR3 DNA reads TGCGCCAGCAGCCAAGATACGTTCAGGGGAGATACGCAGTATTTT.

This clone was picked up one time. V and J are TRBV15 and TRBJ2-4; D is undetermined. Germline CDR1 reads LNHNV; CDR2 reads YYDKDF (reference sequence). The V and J ends lost 3 bases and 0 bases respectively, with 9 bases between them. The CDR3 spans 15 residues. The CDR3, as DNA: TGTGCCACCAGCAGCGGTCGCCAAGCCAAAAACATTCAGTACTTC. This translates into CATSSGRQAKNIQYF.